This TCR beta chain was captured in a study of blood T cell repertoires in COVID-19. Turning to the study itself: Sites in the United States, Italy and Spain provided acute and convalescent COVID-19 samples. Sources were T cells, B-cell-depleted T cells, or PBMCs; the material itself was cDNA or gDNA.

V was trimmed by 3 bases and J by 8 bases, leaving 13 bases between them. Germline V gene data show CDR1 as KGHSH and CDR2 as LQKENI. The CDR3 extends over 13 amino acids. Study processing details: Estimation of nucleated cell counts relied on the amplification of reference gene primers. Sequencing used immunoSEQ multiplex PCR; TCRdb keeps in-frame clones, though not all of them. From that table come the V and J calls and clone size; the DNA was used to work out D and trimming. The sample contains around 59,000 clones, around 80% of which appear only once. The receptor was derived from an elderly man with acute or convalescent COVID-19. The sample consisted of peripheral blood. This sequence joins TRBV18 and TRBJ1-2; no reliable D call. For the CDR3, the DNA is TGTGCCAGCTCACCCTCCGGTATACGGGGCTACACCTTC. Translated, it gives CASSPSGIRGYTF.